The entry that follows covers one TCR beta chain sequence. Its target is unknown. This sample is part of a study of regulatory and conventional T cells in RAG deficiency. Trimming stripped 4 bases from V and 7 bases from J, with 5 bases between. The CDR3 runs to 12 residues. Germline assignment: CDR1 SNHLY and CDR2 FYNNEI. TCRdb keeps only in-frame clones here, not all; method: immunoSEQ multiplex PCR. The sample carries fewer than 20,000 clones, 87% recorded once. Blood CD4+ CD25-high CD127-low regulatory T cells supplied the genomic DNA template. Study-level findings and limits: Other subsets showed approximately 9.6-fold reductions, but Treg unique TCR beta sequences fell approximately 100-fold in these patients.

The sample was also linked to a second study, of regulatory T cells. This second study notes: The PCR used 52 TRBV and 13 TRBJ primers.

Sequenced: Tregs sorted from blood. The TCR originated in a human donor in good health. The chain has TRBV2 and TRBJ2-6; D call uncertain. Here the CDR3 reads CASSGLANVLTF. CDR3 in DNA: TGTGCCAGCAGTGGGTTAGCCAACGTCCTGACTTTC.